The rows below give T cell receptor beta chains drawn from one sample of a study of blood T cells in healthy people across ages. TCRdb recomputed calls from the 5' RACE reads with MiXCR, one row per CDR3 protein. The repertoire consists of some 640,000 distinct CDR3 sequences, with about 52% occurring once and the leading ten covering 25% to 35%. The sequenced sample was blood. Receptors were obtained from an older woman in good health. CDR3s include the opening cysteine and the closing phenylalanine or tryptophan. The D gene is left open where the match is weak. Size values are once, few and many counts, or a class for expanded clones, and some rows have none.

len | j_gene | abundance | v_gene | d_gene | CDR3nt | CDR3aa
15 | TRBJ2-7 | few | TRBV5-5 | TRBD2 | TGTGCCAGCAGCTTGTTTGGGACTAGCTCCTACGAGCAGTACTTC | CASSLFGTSSYEQYF
14 | TRBJ2-1 | - | TRBV7-9 | TRBD2 | TGTGCCAGCAGCTTAAGCGGGAGTTCCAATGAGCAGTTCTTC | CASSLSGSSNEQFF
11 | TRBJ2-4 | few | TRBV5-8 | - | TGTGCCAGCAGCTTGAGCTCCCAGCAGTACTTC | CASSLSSQQYF
18 | TRBJ1-4 | once | TRBV10-3 | TRBD1 | TGTGCCATCAGTGCCACCGTGGGACAGGGGTCATCTAATGAAAAACTGTTTTTT | CAISATVGQGSSNEKLFF
14 | TRBJ2-7 | - | TRBV3-1 | TRBD1 | TGTGCCAGCAGCCAAGCGACAGGGGTTCGCGAGCAGTACTTC | CASSQATGVREQYF
17 | TRBJ2-4 | once | TRBV14 | - | TGTGCCAGCAGAGAAGTCGTGGGAACGGCAGCCAAAAGCATTCAGTACTTC | CASREVVGTAAKSIQYF
16 | TRBJ2-5 | - | TRBV12-3/TRBV12-4 | - | TGTGCCAGCAGTTTAGAGGGGTGGGCGTACCAAGAGACCCAGTACTTC | CASSLEGWAYQETQYF
17 | TRBJ2-2 | many | TRBV20-1 | TRBD2 | TGCAGTGCTAGGGCCCCTCCTTGGGCGGGAGACACCGGGGAGCTGTTTTTT | CSARAPPWAGDTGELFF
14 | TRBJ1-1 | - | TRBV5-1 | - | TGCGCCAGCAGCTTAAAATGGGAGAACACTGAAGCTTTCTTT | CASSLKWENTEAFF
13 | TRBJ1-5 | once | TRBV12-3/TRBV12-4 | - | TGTGCCAGCAGTTACCTGGGACTCGGGGCCCAGCATTTT | CASSYLGLGAQHF
15 | TRBJ2-1 | - | TRBV20-1 | - | - | CSTSERRNRYNEQFF
13 | TRBJ1-4 | - | TRBV29-1 | - | TGCAGCGTTGCAGGGATCCTTAACGAAAAACTGTTTTTT | CSVAGILNEKLFF
13 | TRBJ2-7 | - | TRBV20-1 | - | TGCAGTGCGAGGTTGGCCAACCGCTACGAGCAGTACTTC | CSARLANRYEQYF
13 | TRBJ2-3 | once | TRBV6-2/TRBV6-3 | - | TGTGCCAGCAACGACGGGTCGGAGCGGGTACAGTATTTT | CASNDGSERVQYF
17 | TRBJ2-6 | - | TRBV20-1 | TRBD1 | TGCAGTGCTAGGGGGACAGGGGTGTTATCTGGGGCCAACGTCCTGACTTTC | CSARGTGVLSGANVLTF
15 | TRBJ2-1 | - | TRBV6-4 | TRBD2 | TGTGCCAGCAGTGACGGACTAGCGGGGCACAATGAGCAGTTCTTC | CASSDGLAGHNEQFF
15 | TRBJ2-2 | - | TRBV7-6 | - | TGTGCCAGCAGCTTGGCACAGGGAGGGCTCGGGGAGCTGTTTTTT | CASSLAQGGLGELFF
12 | TRBJ1-2 | - | TRBV9 | - | TGTGCCGGCAGGTACTCTAACTATGGCTACACCTTC | CAGRYSNYGYTF
15 | TRBJ1-5 | - | TRBV2 | - | TGTGCCAGCAGTGAAGGACAGGTTAGCAATCAGCCCCAGCATTTT | CASSEGQVSNQPQHF
14 | TRBJ2-5 | many | TRBV20-1 | TRBD1 | TGCAGTGCTAGAGACGACAGGGTTACGAAGACCCAGTACTTC | CSARDDRVTKTQYF
13 | TRBJ2-3 | - | TRBV29-1 | TRBD1 | TGCAGCGTCCCCAGGGGGCAGGGAGATACGCAGTATTTT | CSVPRGQGDTQYF
14 | TRBJ2-1 | - | TRBV29-1 | - | TGCAGCGCCCCCCCTTATTCTTTAGGGCATGAGCAGTTCTTC | CSAPPYSLGHEQFF